This TCR beta chain was found in a study of shared clonotypes between healthy human individuals. Study-wide findings and caveats: Among donors, the sharing of clonotypes was expected to be influenced by sequencing depth.

Note on this clone: Its antigen is not identified.

Replicate PCRs for sorted subsets used approximately 190 ng DNA; this equaled 30,000 to 35,000 T cell genomes. Method: immunoSEQ multiplex PCR; TCRdb's copy keeps in-frame clones and lacks some. This table holds around 690,000 clones, about 92% found once. CD45RO+ cells joined CCR7-negative CD45RA+ TemRA cells to form CD8 memory. The specimen sequenced was memory CD8+ T cells from PBMCs. This sample's subset: CD45RO+ cells pooled with CCR7-negative TemRA cells. The TCR comes from a man aged 18 to 30 in good health. Some clones in this sample may be carry-over from other donors' samples.

DNA of the CDR3: TGTGCCAGCAGCCCCGGTATCATTCTGGAGACCCAGTACTTC. It specifies CASSPGIILETQYF. The J gene is TRBJ2-5, the V gene TRBV9, with D uncertain. V was cut by 4 bases and J by 5 bases, with 15 bases left in between. The V gene's germline CDR1 is SGDLS and CDR2 YYNGEE. This CDR3 is built from 14 residues.